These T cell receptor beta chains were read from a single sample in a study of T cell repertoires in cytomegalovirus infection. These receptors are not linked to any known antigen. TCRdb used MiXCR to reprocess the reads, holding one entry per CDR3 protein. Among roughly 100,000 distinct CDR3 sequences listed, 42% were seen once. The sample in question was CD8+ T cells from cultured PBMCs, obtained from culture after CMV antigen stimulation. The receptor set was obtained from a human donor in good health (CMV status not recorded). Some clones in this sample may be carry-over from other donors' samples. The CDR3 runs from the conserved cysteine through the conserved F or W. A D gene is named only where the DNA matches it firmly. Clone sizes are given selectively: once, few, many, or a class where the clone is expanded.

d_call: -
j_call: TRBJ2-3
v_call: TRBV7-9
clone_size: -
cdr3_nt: TGTGCCAGCAGCACCCGGGGGTCGGGCACAGATACGCAGTATTTT
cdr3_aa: CASSTRGSGTDTQYF

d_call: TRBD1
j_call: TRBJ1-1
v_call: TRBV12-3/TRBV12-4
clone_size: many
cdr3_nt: TGTGCCAGCAGTACCACAGGGGGCATGAACACTGAAGCTTTCTTT
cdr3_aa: CASSTTGGMNTEAFF

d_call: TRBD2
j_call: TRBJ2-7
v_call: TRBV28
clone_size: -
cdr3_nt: TGTGCCAGCAGTTTCGGACTAGCGGGGATCTACGAGCAGTACTTC
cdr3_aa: CASSFGLAGIYEQYF

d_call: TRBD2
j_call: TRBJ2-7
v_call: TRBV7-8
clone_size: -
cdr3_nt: TGTGCCAGCAGCCCCCCCGGGGGGACCTACGAGCAGTACTTC
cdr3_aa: CASSPPGGTYEQYF

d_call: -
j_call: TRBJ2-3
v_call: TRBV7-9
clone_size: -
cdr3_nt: TGTGCCAGCAGGCCCCCGGACAGTTTGACTAGCACAGATACGCAGTATTTT
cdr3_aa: CASRPPDSLTSTDTQYF

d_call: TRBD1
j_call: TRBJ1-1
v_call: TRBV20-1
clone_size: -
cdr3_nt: TGCAGTGCGAGAAGGGACAGGGGGGGGACTGAAGCTTTCTTT
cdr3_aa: CSARRDRGGTEAFF

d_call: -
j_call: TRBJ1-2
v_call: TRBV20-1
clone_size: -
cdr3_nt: TGCAGTGCTAGAGAGCTGGGAGGATTTGATGGCTACACCTTC
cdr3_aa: CSARELGGFDGYTF

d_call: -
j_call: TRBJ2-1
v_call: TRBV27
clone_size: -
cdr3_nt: TGTGCCAGCAGTTTGGCGGGTCGAGATGAGCAGTTCTTC
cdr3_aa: CASSLAGRDEQFF

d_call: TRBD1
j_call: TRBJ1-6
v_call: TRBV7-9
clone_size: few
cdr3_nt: TGTGCCAGCAGCTTAGGGGGCCCCGGGACAGATAATTCACCCCTCCACTTT
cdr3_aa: CASSLGGPGTDNSPLHF

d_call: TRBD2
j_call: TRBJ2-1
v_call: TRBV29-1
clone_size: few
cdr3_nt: TGCAGCGTTGAAGGGCGGGGGGTCTCCTACAATGAGCAGTTCTTC
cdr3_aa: CSVEGRGVSYNEQFF

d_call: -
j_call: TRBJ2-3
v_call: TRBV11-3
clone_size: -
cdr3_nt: TGTGCCAGCAGCTTAGGGGGCAGCTCCACAGATACGCAGTATTTT
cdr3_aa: CASSLGGSSTDTQYF

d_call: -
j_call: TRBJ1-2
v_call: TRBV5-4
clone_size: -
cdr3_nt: TGTGCCAGCAGCTTTTTGGTGGAGGATAACTATGGCTACACCTTC
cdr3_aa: CASSFLVEDNYGYTF

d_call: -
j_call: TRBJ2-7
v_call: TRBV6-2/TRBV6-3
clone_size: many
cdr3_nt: TGTGCCAGCAGTTCACAGGGTATAAGCTACGAGCAGTACTTC
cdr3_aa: CASSSQGISYEQYF

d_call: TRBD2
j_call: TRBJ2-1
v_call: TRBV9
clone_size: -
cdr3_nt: TGTGCCAGCAGCGTTACCGGGACTAGGAACTTTAATGAGCAGTTCTTC
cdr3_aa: CASSVTGTRNFNEQFF

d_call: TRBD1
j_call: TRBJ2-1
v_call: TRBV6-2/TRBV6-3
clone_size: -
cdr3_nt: TGTGCCAGCAGATTACTTCGGACAGGGGGCTACAATGAGCAGTTCTTC
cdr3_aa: CASRLLRTGGYNEQFF

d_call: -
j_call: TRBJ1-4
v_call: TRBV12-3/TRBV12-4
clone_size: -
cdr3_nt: TGTGCCAGCAGGGAAGCAACTAATGAAAAACTGTTTTTT
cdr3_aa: CASREATNEKLFF

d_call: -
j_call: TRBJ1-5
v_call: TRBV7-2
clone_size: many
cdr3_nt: TGTGCCAGCAGCTTAGCGCAGGGATCGAATCAGCCCCAGCATTTT
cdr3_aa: CASSLAQGSNQPQHF

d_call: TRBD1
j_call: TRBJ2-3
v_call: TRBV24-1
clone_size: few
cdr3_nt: TGTGCCACCAGTGATTTGCGGCAGGGGGCCGGAGATACGCAGTATTTT
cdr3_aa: CATSDLRQGAGDTQYF

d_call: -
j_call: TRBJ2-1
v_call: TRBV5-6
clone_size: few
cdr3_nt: TGTGCCAGCAGCTTCTCCCCTAGCTCCTACAATGAGCAGTTCTTC
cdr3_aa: CASSFSPSSYNEQFF

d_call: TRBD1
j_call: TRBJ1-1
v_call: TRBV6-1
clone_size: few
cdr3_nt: TGTGCCAGCAGTGAAACTAGTTCCGGGACAGTAAACACTGAAGCTTTCTTT
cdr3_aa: CASSETSSGTVNTEAFF

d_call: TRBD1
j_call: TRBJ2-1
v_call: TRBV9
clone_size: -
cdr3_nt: TGTGCCAGCAGCGCGACAGGGCGCCCCTACAATGAGCAGTTCTTC
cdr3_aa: CASSATGRPYNEQFF

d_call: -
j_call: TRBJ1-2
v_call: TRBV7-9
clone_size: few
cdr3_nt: TGTGCCAGCAGCCCACAAAGGAGCCCCTATGGCTACACCTTC
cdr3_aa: CASSPQRSPYGYTF

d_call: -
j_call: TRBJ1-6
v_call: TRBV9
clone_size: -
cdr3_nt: TGTGCCAGCAGCGGGACTTTGAGCTCCTATAATTCACCCCTCCACTTT
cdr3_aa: CASSGTLSSYNSPLHF

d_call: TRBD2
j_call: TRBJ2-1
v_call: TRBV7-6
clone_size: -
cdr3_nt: TGTGCCAGCAGCTTAGGAGACATTAGCGGGGGGGACCACAATGAGCAGTTCTTC
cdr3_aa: CASSLGDISGGDHNEQFF

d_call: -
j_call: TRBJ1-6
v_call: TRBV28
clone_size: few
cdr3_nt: TGTGCCAGCAGTTTGGGGGTCCTTGGTTCACCCCTCCACTTT
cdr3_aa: CASSLGVLGSPLHF

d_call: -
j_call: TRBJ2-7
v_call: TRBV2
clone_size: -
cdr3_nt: TGTGCCAGTAGGGACCCTTCCTACGAGCAGTACTTC
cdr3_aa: CASRDPSYEQYF

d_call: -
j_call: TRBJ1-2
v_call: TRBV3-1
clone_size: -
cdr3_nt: TGTGCCAGCAGCCACAAACACCGTGCTAACTATGGCTACACCTTC
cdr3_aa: CASSHKHRANYGYTF

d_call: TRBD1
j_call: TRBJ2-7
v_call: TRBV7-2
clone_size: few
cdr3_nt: TGTGCCAGCAGCTTAAAGGGGGCGGGACAGGGTTTCCGAGAGCAGTACTTC
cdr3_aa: CASSLKGAGQGFREQYF

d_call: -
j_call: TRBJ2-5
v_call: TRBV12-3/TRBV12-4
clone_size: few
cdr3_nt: TGTGCCAGCAGAACCGGGACAACTTCGTGGGAGACCCAGTACTTC
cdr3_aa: CASRTGTTSWETQYF

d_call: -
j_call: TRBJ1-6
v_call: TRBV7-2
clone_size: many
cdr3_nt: TGTGCCAGCACCCGGGGGTCCAACAATAATTCACCCCTCCACTTT
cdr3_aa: CASTRGSNNNSPLHF

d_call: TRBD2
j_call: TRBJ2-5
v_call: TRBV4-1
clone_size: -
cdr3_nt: TGCGCCAGCAGCCAAACGACTAGCGGGGGGGCTAGGGAGACCCAGTACTTC
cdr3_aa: CASSQTTSGGARETQYF

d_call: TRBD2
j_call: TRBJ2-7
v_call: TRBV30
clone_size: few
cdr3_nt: TGTGCCTGGGGAGCAGGGAGGGGCGAGCAGTACTTC
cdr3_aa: CAWGAGRGEQYF

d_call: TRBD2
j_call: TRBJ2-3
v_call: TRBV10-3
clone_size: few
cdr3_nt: TGTGCCATCAGTGGGCTAGCGGGGGACAACACAGATACGCAGTATTTT
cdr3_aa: CAISGLAGDNTDTQYF

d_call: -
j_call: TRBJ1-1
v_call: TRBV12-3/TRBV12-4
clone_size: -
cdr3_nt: TGTGCCAGCATCCTAGGAATAGGGGACAACGTGGGCACTGAAGCTTTCTTT
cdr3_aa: CASILGIGDNVGTEAFF

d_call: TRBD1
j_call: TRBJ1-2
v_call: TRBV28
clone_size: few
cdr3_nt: TGTGCCAGCGAGGGGGCGTTTTGGGGCTACACCTTC
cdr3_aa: CASEGAFWGYTF

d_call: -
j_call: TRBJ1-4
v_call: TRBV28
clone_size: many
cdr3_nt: TGTGCCAGCAGTTTCTTAGGACACGTTGGAGAAAAACTGTTTTTT
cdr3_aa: CASSFLGHVGEKLFF

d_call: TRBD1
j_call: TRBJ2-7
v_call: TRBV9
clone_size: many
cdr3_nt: TGTGCCAGCAGCGCAACAGGGGGGACAGGGTCCTACGAGCAGTACTTC
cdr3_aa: CASSATGGTGSYEQYF

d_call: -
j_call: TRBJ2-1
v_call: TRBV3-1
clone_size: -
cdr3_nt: TGTGCCACCGCCACCTACAATGAGCAGTTCTTC
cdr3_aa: CATATYNEQFF

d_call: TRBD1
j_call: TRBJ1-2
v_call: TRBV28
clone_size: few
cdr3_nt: TGTGCCAGCAGGAAGGTGCAGGGGGAGTGGTATGGCTACACCTTC
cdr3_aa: CASRKVQGEWYGYTF

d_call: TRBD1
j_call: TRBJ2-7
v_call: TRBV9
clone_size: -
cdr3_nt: TGTGCCAGCAGCGTAGCTTCAGGGGGCGGCTACGAGCAGTACTTC
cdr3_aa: CASSVASGGGYEQYF

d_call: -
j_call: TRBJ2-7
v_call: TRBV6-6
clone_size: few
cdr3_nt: TGTGCCAGCAGAGGAAATATTGGCAGCCCCTACGAGCAGTACTTC
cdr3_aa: CASRGNIGSPYEQYF

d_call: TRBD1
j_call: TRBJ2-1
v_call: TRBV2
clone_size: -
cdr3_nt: TGTGCCAGCTCCCAGGACTTAACAGGGGGAGATGAGCAGTTCTTC
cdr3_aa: CASSQDLTGGDEQFF

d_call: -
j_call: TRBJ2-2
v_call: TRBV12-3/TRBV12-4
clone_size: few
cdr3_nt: TGTGCCAGCAGCCCGCAGAACGGGGAGCTGTTTTTT
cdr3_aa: CASSPQNGELFF

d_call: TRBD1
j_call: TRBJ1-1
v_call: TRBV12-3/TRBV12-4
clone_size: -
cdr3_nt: TGTGCCAGCAGTTCCACCGGGACAGGGTCCACTGAAGCTTTCTTT
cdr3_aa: CASSSTGTGSTEAFF

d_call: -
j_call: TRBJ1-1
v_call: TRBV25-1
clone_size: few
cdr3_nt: TGTGCCAGCAAAACCGGGACCCCCTTAACCACTGAAGCTTTCTTT
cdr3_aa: CASKTGTPLTTEAFF

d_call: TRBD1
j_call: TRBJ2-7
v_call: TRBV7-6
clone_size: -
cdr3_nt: TGTGCCAGCAGCTGGACAGGGTCGGAGCAGTACTTC
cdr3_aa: CASSWTGSEQYF

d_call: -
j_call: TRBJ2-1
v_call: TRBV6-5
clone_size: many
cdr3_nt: TGTGCCAGCAGTTACGGACAGTACAATGAGCAGTTCTTC
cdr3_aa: CASSYGQYNEQFF

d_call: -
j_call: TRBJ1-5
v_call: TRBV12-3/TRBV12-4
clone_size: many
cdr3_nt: TGTGCCAGCAGTTTGGGTGGGGGTCAGCCCCAGCATTTT
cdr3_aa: CASSLGGGQPQHF

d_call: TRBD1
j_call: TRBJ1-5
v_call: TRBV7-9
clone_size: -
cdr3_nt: TGTGCCAGCAGCTTAGAACTTGACAGGGTTAGACAGCCCCAGCATTTT
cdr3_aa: CASSLELDRVRQPQHF

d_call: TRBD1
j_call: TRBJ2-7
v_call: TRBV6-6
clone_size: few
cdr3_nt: TGTGCCAGCAGTATAACAGGGGGCGTCTCGAGCGAGCAGTACTTC
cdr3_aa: CASSITGGVSSEQYF

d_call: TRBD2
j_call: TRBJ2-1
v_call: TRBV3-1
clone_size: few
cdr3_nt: TGTGCCAGCAGCCGAGCGGGGGGCTTTTACAATGAGCAGTTCTTC
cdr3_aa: CASSRAGGFYNEQFF

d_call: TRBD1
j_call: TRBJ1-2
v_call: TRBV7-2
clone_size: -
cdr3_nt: TGTGCCAGCAACATCCCGACAGGGTTGGGCAACTATGGCTACACCTTC
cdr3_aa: CASNIPTGLGNYGYTF

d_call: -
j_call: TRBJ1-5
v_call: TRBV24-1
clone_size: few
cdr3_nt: TGTGCCACCAGTGGGGCAGTGAGCAATCAGCCCCAGCATTTT
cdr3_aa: CATSGAVSNQPQHF

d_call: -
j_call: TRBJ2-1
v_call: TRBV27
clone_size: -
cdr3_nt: TGTGCCAGCAGTTCTTTTTTAGGGGGGGCTAATGAGCAGTTCTTC
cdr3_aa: CASSSFLGGANEQFF

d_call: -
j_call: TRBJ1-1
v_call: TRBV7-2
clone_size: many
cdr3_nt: TGTGCCAGCAGCTTAGAGGTCGCTGACACTGAAGCTTTCTTT
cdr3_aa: CASSLEVADTEAFF

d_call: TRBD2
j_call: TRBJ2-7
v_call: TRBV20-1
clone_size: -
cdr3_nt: TGCAGTGCTAGACCCGGCGCTAGCGGAGCATCCTACGAGCAGTACTTC
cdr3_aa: CSARPGASGASYEQYF

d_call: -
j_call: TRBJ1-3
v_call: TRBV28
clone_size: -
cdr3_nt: TGTGCCAGCAGTCCCCGGCCCTCTGGAAACACCATATATTTT
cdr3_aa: CASSPRPSGNTIYF

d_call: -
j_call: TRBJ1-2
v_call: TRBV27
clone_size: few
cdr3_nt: TGTGCCAGCAGCCCCGGACCCGCGAGCTACACCTTC
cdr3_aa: CASSPGPASYTF